The entry that follows covers one T cell receptor beta chain sequence. This entry belongs to a study of OX40 agonist ivuxolimab in advanced cancers. TCRdb keeps only in-frame clones here, not all; method: immunoSEQ multiplex PCR. The data contain roughly 86,000 clones, about 89% of them singletons. The CDR3 runs to 14 residues. The germline CDR1 and CDR2 sequences are SGHNT and YENEEA. The V and J ends lost 1 base and 3 bases respectively, with 6 bases between them. This TCR was sampled from an adult with an advanced solid tumor such as melanoma, head and neck, liver or kidney cancer. This chain joins TRBV11-3 and TRBJ1-4; D is ambiguous. Source: CD4+ or CD8+ T cells sorted from blood, taken in a trial of the OX40 agonist ivuxolimab. For the CDR3, the DNA is TGTGCCAGCAGCTTAGGTCGCGCTAATGAAAAACTGTTTTTT. Amino acid sequence: CASSLGRANEKLFF.